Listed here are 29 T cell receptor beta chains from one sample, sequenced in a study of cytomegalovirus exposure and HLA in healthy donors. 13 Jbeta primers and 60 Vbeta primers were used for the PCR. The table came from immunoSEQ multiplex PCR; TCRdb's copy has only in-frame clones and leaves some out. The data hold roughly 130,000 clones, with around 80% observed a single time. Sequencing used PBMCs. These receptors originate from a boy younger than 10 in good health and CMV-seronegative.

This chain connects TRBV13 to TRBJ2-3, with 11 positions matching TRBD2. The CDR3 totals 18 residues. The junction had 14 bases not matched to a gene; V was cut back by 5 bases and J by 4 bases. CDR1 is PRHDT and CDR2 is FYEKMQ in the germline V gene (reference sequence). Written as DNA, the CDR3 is TGTGCCAGCAGCGCCTACTTACTAGCGGGGGCCCCCCCAGATACGCAGTATTTT. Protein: CASSAYLLAGAPPDTQYF.

The DNA of the CDR3 is TGTGCCAGCAGCCCGAATGGGGGACAGGGGTCCCATTACGAGCAGTACGTC. Residues: CASSPNGGQGSHYEQYV. V is TRBV21-1 and J is TRBJ2-7; the table's TRBD1 call for D was not verified on the DNA. TRBV21-1 is listed as a pseudogene. The CDR3 runs to 17 residues.

CDR3 bases: TGCGCCAGCAGTCGGGGAGGGGTCAAGACCCAGTACTTC. Translating gives CASSRGGVKTQYF. The chain has TRBV23-1 and TRBJ2-5; TRBD2 matches at 7 bases. Being an ORF, TRBV23-1 has a function that is uncertain. The length of the CDR3 is 13 residues. V lost 4 bases to trimming and J lost 6 bases; unmatched junction nucleotides: 5.

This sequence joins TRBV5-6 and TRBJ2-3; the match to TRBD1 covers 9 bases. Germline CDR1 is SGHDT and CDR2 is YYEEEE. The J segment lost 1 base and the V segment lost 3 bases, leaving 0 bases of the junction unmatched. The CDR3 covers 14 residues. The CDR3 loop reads CASSWTGGTDTQYF. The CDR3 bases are TGTGCCAGCAGCTGGACAGGGGGCACAGATACGCAGTATTTT. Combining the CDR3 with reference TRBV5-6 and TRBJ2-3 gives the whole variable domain DAGVTQSPTHLIKTRGQQVTLRCSPKSGHDTVSWYQQALGQGPQFIFQYYEEEERQRGNFPDRFSGHQFPNYSSELNVNALLLGDSALYLCASSWTGGTDTQYFGPGTRLTVL.

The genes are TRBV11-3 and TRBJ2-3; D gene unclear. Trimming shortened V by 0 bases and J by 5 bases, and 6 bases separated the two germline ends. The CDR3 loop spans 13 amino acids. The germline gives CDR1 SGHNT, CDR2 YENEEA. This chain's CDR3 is CASSLDSGDTQYF. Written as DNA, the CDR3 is TGTGCCAGCAGCTTAGATTCCGGAGATACGCAGTATTTT.

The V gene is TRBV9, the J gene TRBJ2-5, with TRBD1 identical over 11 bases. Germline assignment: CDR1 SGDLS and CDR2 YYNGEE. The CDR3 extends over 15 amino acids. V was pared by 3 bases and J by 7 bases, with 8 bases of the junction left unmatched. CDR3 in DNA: TGTGCCAGCAGCGGCGGGACAGGGGGTCGGGTGACCCAGTACTTC. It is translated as CASSGGTGGRVTQYF.

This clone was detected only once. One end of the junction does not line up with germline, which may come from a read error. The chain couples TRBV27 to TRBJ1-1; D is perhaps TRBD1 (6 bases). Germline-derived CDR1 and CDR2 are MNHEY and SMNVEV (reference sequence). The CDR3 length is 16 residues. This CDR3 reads CASSLYGGLRNTGAFF. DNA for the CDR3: TGTGCCAGCAGTTTATACGGGGGGCTAAGGAACACTGGAGCTTTCTTT.

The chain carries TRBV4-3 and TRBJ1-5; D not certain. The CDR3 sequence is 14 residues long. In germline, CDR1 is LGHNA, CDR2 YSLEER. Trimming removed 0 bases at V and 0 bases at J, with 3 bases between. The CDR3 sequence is CASSQDVSNQPQHF. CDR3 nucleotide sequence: TGCGCCAGCAGCCAAGACGTTAGCAATCAGCCCCAGCATTTT.

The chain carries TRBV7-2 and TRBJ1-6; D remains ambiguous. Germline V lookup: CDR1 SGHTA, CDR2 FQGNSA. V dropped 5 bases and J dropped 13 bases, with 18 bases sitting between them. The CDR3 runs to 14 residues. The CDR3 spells CASSPEGRAVPLHF. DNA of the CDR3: TGTGCCAGCAGCCCCGAGGGTAGGGCAGTGCCCCTCCACTTT.

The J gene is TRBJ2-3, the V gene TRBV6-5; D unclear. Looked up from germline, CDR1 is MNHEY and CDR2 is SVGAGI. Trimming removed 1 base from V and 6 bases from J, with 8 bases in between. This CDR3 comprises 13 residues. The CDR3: CASSYYQMDTQYF. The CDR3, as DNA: TGTGCCAGCAGTTACTACCAGATGGATACGCAGTATTTT.

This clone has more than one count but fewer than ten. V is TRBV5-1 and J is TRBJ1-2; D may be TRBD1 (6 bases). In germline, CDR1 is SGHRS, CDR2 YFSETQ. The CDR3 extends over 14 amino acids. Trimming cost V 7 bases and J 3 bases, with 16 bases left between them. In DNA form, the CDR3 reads TGCGCCAGCTCCGAGGGGGGGGCCTACTATGGCTACACCTTC. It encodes CASSEGGAYYGYTF.

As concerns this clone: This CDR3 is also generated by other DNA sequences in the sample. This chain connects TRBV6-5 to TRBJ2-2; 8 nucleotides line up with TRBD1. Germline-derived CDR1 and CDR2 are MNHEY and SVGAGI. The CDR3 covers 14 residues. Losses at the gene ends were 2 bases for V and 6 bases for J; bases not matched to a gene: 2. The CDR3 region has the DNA TGTGCCAGCAGTTACATGACAGGGGCCGGGGAGCTGTTTTTT. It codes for CASSYMTGAGELFF.

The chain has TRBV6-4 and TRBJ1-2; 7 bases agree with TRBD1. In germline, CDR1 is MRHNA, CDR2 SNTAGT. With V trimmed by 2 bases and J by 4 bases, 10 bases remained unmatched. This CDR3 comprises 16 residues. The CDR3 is CASSDGRDRQIYGYTF. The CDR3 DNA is TGTGCCAGCAGTGACGGACGGGACAGACAGATCTATGGCTACACCTTC.

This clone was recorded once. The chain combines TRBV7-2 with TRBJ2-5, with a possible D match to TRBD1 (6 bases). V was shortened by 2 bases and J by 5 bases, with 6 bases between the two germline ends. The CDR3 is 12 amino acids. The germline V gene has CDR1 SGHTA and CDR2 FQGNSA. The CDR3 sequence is CASSLRGETQYF. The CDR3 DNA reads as TGTGCCAGCAGCTTAAGGGGGGAGACCCAGTACTTC.

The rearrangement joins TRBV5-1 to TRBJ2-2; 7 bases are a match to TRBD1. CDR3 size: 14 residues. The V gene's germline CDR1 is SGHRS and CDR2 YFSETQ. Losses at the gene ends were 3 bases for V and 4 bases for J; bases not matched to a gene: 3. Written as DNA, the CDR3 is TGCGCCAGCAGCTGGGACAGCGGCACCGGGGAGCTGTTTTTT. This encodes CASSWDSGTGELFF.

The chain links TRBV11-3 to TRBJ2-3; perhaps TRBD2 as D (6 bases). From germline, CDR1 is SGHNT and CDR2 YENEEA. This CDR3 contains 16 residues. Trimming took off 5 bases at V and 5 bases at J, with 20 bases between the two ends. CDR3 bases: TGTGCCAGCAGCCCCGTTATAGCGGAAGCGGGAGATACGCAGTATTTT. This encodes CASSPVIAEAGDTQYF. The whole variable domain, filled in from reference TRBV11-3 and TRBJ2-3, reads EAGVVQSPRYKIIEKKQPVAFWCNPISGHNTLYWYLQNLGQGPELLIRYENEEAVDDSQLPKDRFSAERLKGVDSTLKIQPAELGDSAVYLCASSPVIAEAGDTQYFGPGTRLTVL.

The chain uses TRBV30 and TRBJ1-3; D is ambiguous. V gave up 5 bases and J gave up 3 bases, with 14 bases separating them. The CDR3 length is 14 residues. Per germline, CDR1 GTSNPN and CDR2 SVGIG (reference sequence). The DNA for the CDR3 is TGTGCCTGGGTCCCAGGACTCGTTGGAAACACCATATATTTT. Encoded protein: CAWVPGLVGNTIYF.

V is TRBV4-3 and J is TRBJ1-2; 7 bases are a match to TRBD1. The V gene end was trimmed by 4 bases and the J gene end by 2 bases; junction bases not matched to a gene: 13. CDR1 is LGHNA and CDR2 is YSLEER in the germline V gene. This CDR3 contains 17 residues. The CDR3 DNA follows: TGCGCCAGCAGCCTAACCGGGACAGCCTACACCAACTATGGCTACACCTTC. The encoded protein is CASSLTGTAYTNYGYTF.

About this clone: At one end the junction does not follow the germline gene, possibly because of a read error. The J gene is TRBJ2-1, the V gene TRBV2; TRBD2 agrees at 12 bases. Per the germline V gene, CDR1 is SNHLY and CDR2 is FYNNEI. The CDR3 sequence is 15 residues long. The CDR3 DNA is TGTGCCAGCAGCGCGAGACTAGCGGGAGCCAATGAGCAGCTCTTC. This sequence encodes CASSARLAGANEQLF.

The CDR3 region is CASTGGVFNIQYF. CDR3 DNA sequence: TGTGCCAGCACCGGGGGGGTCTTCAACATTCAGTACTTC. The chain links TRBV7-9 to TRBJ2-4; 8 positions agree with TRBD2. The CDR3 is 13 amino acids. After removal of 7 bases from V and 7 bases from J, the junction contained 6 bases not matched to a gene. Germline CDR1 reads SEHNR; CDR2 reads FQNEAQ (reference sequence).

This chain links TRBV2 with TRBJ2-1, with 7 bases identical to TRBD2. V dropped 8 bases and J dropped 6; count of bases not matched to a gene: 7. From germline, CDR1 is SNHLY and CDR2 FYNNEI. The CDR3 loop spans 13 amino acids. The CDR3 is CASGSGWGNEQFF. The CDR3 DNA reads TGTGCCAGCGGTAGCGGGTGGGGCAATGAGCAGTTCTTC.

The CDR3 DNA follows: TGTGCCAGCAGTTTATCGTCAGGGATGAACACTGAAGCTTTCTTT. It encodes CASSLSSGMNTEAFF. This chain connects TRBV27 to TRBJ1-1; a possible D gene is TRBD1 (5 bases). CDR3 length: 15 amino acids. V was trimmed by 0 bases and J by 0 bases, leaving 8 bases between them. The V gene's germline CDR1 is MNHEY and CDR2 SMNVEV (reference sequence).

The CDR3 loop reads CASTGDPGNTIYF. The CDR3 DNA is TGTGCCAGCACCGGGGATCCTGGAAACACCATATATTTT. The V gene is TRBV7-2, the J gene TRBJ1-3; unclear D gene. With 7 bases removed from V and 2 bases from J, the gap between germline ends came to 9 bases. This CDR3 comprises 13 residues. The germline V gene has CDR1 SGHTA and CDR2 FQGNSA.

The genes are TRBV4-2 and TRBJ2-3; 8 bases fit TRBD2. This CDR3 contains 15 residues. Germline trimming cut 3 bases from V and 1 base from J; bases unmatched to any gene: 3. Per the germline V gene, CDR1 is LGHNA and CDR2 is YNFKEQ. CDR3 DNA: TGTGCCAGCAGCCATATGACTAGCGGCACAGATACGCAGTATTTT. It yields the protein CASSHMTSGTDTQYF.

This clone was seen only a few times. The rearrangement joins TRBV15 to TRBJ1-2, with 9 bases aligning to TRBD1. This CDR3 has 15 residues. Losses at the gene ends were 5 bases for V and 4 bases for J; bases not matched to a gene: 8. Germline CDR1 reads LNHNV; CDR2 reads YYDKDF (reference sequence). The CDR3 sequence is CATSWDRVEFYGYTF. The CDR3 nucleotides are TGTGCCACCAGCTGGGACAGGGTGGAGTTCTATGGCTACACCTTC.

The CDR3 spells CASPLPRGGDITYGYTF. CDR3 coding DNA: TGTGCCAGCCCCTTACCCCGGGGAGGGGACATTACTTATGGCTACACCTTC. The rearrangement uses TRBV21-1 and TRBJ1-2. TRBV21-1 is classified as a pseudogene. The CDR3 contains 17 residues.

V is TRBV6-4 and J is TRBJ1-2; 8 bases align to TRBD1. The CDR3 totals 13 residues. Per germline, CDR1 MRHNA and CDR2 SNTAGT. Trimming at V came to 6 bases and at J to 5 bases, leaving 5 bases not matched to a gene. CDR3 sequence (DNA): TGTGCCAGCAGCCCGACAGGGGAATATGGCTACACCTTC. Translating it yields CASSPTGEYGYTF.

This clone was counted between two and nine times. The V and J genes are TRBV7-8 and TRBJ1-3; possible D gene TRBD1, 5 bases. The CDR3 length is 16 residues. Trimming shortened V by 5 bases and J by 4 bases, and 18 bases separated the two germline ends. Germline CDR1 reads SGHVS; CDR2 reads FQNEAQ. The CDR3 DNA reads TGTGCCAGCAGCCCGAGGCGATCGGGGGAAGGAAACACCATATATTTT. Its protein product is CASSPRRSGEGNTIYF. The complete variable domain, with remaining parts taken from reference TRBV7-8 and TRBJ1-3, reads GAGVSQSPRYKVAKRGQDVALRCDPISGHVSLFWYQQALGQGPEFLTYFQNEAQLDKSGLPSDRFFAERPEGSVSTLKIQRTQQEDSAVYLCASSPRRSGEGNTIYFGEGSWLTVV.

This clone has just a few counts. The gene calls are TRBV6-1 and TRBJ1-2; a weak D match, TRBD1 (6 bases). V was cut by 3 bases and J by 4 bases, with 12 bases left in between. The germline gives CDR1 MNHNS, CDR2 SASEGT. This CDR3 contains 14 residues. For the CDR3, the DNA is TGTGCCAGCAGTGATATCACAGGGACCTATGGCTACACCTTC. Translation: CASSDITGTYGYTF.